The clone carrying this TCR beta chain has only a few counts. Its antigen is not identified. This sequence may be a read error, since a much larger clone differs from it by one base. This CDR3 spans 13 amino acids. From germline, CDR1 is SGDLS and CDR2 YYNGEE. With 0 bases removed from V and 4 bases from J, the gap between germline ends came to 5 bases. The sample originates from a study of glioma-infiltrating T cells. The study's findings and limits: Only very few CDR3 sequences appeared in both tissue and blood. Gliomas, especially low-grade, showed above-expected tissue-blood divergence; non-neoplastic patients showed below.

TCR alpha and beta CDR3 regions were amplified from RNA using iRepertoire nested multiplex PCR. Input was roughly 85-400 ng of tissue mRNA or PBMC total RNA. TCRdb called the multiplex PCR reads again in MiXCR, with one record for every CDR3 protein. Among fewer than 250,000 distinct CDR3 sequences listed, 32% were seen once. This receptor was taken from a human donor with low-grade glioma or glioblastoma, undergoing nonglioma brain surgery, or in good health (not recorded which). The sequenced material came from glioma tissue, nonneoplastic brain tissue, or PBMCs (not recorded which). The chain carries TRBV9 and TRBJ2-1; possible D gene TRBD1, 5 bases. The CDR3 sequence: CASSVEGYNEQFF. In nucleotides, the CDR3 is TGTGCCAGCAGCGTAGAGGGGTACAATGAGCAGTTCTTC.